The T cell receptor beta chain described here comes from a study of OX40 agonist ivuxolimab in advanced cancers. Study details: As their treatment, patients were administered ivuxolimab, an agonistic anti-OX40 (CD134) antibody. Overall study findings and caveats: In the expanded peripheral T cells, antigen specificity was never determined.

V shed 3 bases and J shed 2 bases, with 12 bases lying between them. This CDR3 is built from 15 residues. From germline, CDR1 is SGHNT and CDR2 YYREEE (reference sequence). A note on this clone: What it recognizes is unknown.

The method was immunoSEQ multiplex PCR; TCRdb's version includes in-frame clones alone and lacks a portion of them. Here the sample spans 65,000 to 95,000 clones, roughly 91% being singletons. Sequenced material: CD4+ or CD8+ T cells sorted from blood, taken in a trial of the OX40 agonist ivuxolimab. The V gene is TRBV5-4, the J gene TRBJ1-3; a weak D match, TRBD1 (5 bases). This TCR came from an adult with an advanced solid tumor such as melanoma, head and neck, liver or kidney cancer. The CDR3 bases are TGTGCCAGCAGCTCGAGTGTGGGGCCTGGAAACACCATATATTTT. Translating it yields CASSSSVGPGNTIYF.